Listed here are 2 T cell receptor beta chains from one sample, sequenced in a study of T cells after posttransplantation cyclophosphamide. Treatment was busulfan-fludarabine conditioning, a marrow graft, and cyclophosphamide on days +3 and +4. Measured with immunoSEQ multiplex PCR; TCRdb has only the in-frame clones, and not every one. The sample contains some 11,000 clones, none occurring once; 26% lies in the top ten. This specimen was PBMCs, taken after allogeneic stem cell transplant with posttransplant cyclophosphamide. The source is a female patient in her forties who received an allogeneic stem cell transplant from a related donor, was CMV-positive, and had acute GVHD only. The graft donor may be the source of some T cells.

This clone was recorded at least ten times. The chain recombines TRBV11-3 with TRBJ2-7; 7 nucleotides agree with TRBD1. Germline assignment: CDR1 SGHNT and CDR2 YENEEA. V lost 6 bases to trimming and J lost 6 bases; unmatched junction nucleotides: 11. The CDR3 loop spans 14 amino acids. CDR3 amino acids: CASSIQGWPSEQYV. The CDR3 DNA reads as TGTGCCAGCAGTATACAGGGGTGGCCTTCCGAGCAGTACGTC.

In this sample, this clone turned up many times. The V gene is TRBV6-5, the J gene TRBJ1-4; D is uncertain. The V and J ends lost 3 bases and 8 bases respectively, with 13 bases between them. The CDR3 totals 14 residues. From germline, CDR1 is MNHEY and CDR2 SVGAGI. Here the CDR3 DNA reads TGTGCCAGCAGTTATAACGCCCGAGGAGAAAAACTGTTTTTT. It codes for CASSYNARGEKLFF.